These 9 T cell receptor beta chains share one sample of origin, sequenced in a study of CD8+ T cells in alopecia areata. Treatment reported: oral pan-JAK inhibitor, 5-10 mg twice daily. RNA was extracted and reverse transcribed into cDNA as the sequencing template. Sequencing was performed with immunoSEQ multiplex PCR; in TCRdb, only in-frame clones are kept and a portion is missing. This sample has about 250,000 clones, with over 45% found just once. This specimen was CD4+ T cells sorted from blood, taken around week 54, from a patient treated with tofacitinib. These receptors all come from a human donor with alopecia areata.

In nucleotides, the CDR3 is TGTGCCAGCAGCCGAGAGGGGGGAGTGTACAATGAGCAGTTCTTC. Translation gives CASSREGGVYNEQFF. This chain joins TRBV6-5 and TRBJ2-1; D may be TRBD1 or TRBD2 (6 bases each). Looked up from germline, CDR1 is MNHEY and CDR2 is SVGAGI. V gave up 6 bases and J gave up 4 bases, with 16 bases separating them. CDR3 length equals 15 residues.

This clone was observed a few times. This rearrangement joins TRBV2 to TRBJ2-3; unclear D gene. V lost 3 bases, J lost 0 bases, and 10 bases lay in between. The V gene's germline CDR1 is SNHLY and CDR2 FYNNEI. The CDR3 runs 15 residues. The CDR3 spells CASSDDFGSTDTQYF. The CDR3, as DNA: TGTGCCAGCAGTGATGACTTTGGAAGCACAGATACGCAGTATTTT.

This clone turned up a few times. V gene TRBV6-5 combines with J gene TRBJ2-3, with D possibly matching TRBD2 (6 bases). Germline lookup yields CDR1 MNHEY and CDR2 SVGAGI. Trimming left V 5 bases short and J 4 bases short, with 13 bases between. The CDR3 runs 14 residues. CDR3: CASSDPGLSDTQYF. In DNA, the CDR3 is TGTGCCAGCAGTGACCCGGGACTTTCAGATACGCAGTATTTT.

The count of this clone is one. The gene calls are TRBV4-2 and TRBJ2-1, with D possibly being TRBD1 or TRBD2 (5 bases each). The CDR3 runs 16 residues. V was pared by 1 base and J by 6 bases, with 16 bases between. Germline V gene data show CDR1 as LGHNA and CDR2 as YNFKEQ. The CDR3 sequence: CASSQVSGTTGNEQFF. CDR3 in DNA: TGTGCCAGCAGCCAAGTGTCGGGGACCACGGGCAATGAGCAGTTCTTC.

V gene TRBV9 combines with J gene TRBJ1-2; D is perhaps TRBD1 (6 bases). The CDR3 extends over 14 amino acids. Trimming removed 0 bases from V and 7 bases from J, with 13 bases in between. Germline V gene sequence: CDR1 SGDLS, CDR2 YYNGEE. DNA for the CDR3: TGTGCCAGCAGCGTAGACCCAGGGGTACGTGGCTACACCTTC. This encodes CASSVDPGVRGYTF.

The CDR3 nucleotides are TGTGCCAGCAGTGAATCCGGGACTTCTCTGAGCACCGGGGAGCTGTTTTTT. Amino acid sequence: CASSESGTSLSTGELFF. V and J are TRBV25-1 and TRBJ2-2, with TRBD2 as a possible D gene (6 bases). Per the germline V gene, CDR1 is MGHDK and CDR2 is SYGVNS. V lost 1 base and J 4 bases, leaving 16 bases between the germline ends. This CDR3 contains 17 residues. Looking up the rest from reference TRBV25-1 and TRBJ2-2 gives the full variable domain: EADIYQTPRYLVIGTGKKITLECSQTMGHDKMYWYQQDPGMELHLIHYSYGVNSTEKGDLSSESTVSRIRTEHFPLTLESARPSHTSQYLCASSESGTSLSTGELFFGEGSRLTVL.

Points on this clone: The sample contains more than one DNA sequence encoding this CDR3. The gene calls are TRBV4-1 and TRBJ1-2, with 7 bases fitting TRBD1. V lost 2 bases, J lost 2 bases, and 11 bases stayed unmatched. This CDR3 region has 17 residues. Germline CDR1 MGHRA, CDR2 YSYEKL. This CDR3 is CASSQPRQGIPNYGYTF. In DNA form, the CDR3 reads TGCGCCAGCAGCCAACCCCGACAGGGAATTCCGAACTATGGCTACACCTTC.

This clone was seen more than once but under ten times. This chain joins TRBV14 and TRBJ2-1, with 13 bases identical to TRBD2. Per germline, CDR1 SGHDN and CDR2 FVKESK. The length of the CDR3 is 18 residues. V trimming: 4 bases; J trimming: 4 bases; junction bases outside the gene matches: 10. DNA for the CDR3: TGTGCCAGCAGCCGCGAGACTAGCGGGGGGCCATTTTACAATGAGCAGTTCTTC. Translating it yields CASSRETSGGPFYNEQFF.

The J gene is TRBJ2-2, the V gene TRBV30, with 8 bases aligning to TRBD1. J gave up 3 bases and V 5 bases, and 2 bases lay outside the gene matches. This CDR3 is built from 13 residues. CDR1 is GTSNPN, CDR2 SVGIG, per germline (reference sequence). Written as DNA, the CDR3 is TGTGCCTGGGACAGGGGCGACACCGGGGAGCTGTTTTTT. It is translated as CAWDRGDTGELFF.